This passage covers 24 T cell receptor beta chains from one sample sequenced in a study of blood T cell repertoires in COVID-19. Only in-frame clones appear in the TCRdb table, and some are missing; sequencing was by immunoSEQ multiplex PCR. The sample comprises approximately 310,000 clones, around nine tenths of which are singletons, and 1% rests with the top ten. The source material was peripheral blood. These TCRs come from a man over 45 with active or convalescent COVID-19.

In this sample, this clone turned up once. V gene TRBV12-3 or TRBV12-4 combines with J gene TRBJ1-2; 10 bases map to TRBD1. This CDR3 contains 13 residues. Trimming cost V 6 bases and J 7 bases; bases outside gene matches: 5. The DNA of the CDR3 is TGTGCCAGCAGGGAGACAGGGGGCATTGGCTACACCTTC. This sequence encodes CASRETGGIGYTF.

J is TRBJ1-2 and V is TRBV7-3; 10 bases line up with TRBD1. CDR3 length equals 13 residues. V gave up 3 bases and J gave up 7 bases; unmatched junction bases: 2. The germline V gene encodes CDR1 SGHTA and CDR2 FQGTGA. The CDR3 region has the DNA TGTGCCAGCAGCTTGGGACAGGGGCTTGGCTACACCTTC. It specifies CASSLGQGLGYTF.

For this clone: Other DNA sequences in the sample encode the same CDR3. The DNA for the CDR3 is TGTGCCAGCAGCGTAGACAGGGGAAACACTGAAGCTTTCTTT. Translation gives CASSVDRGNTEAFF. The V and J genes are TRBV9 and TRBJ1-1; 7 nucleotides match TRBD1. Germline loops: CDR1 SGDLS, CDR2 YYNGEE. V lost 0 bases to trimming and J lost 2 bases; unmatched junction nucleotides: 1. The CDR3 spans 14 residues.

The chain recombines TRBV30 with TRBJ1-3; D call uncertain. V lost 5 bases, J lost 8 bases, and 10 bases lay in between. CDR3 length: 11 residues. CDR1 and CDR2 from the germline V gene are GTSNPN and SVGIG (reference sequence). CDR3 amino acids: CAWSNGDTIYF. CDR3 DNA: TGTGCCTGGTCAAACGGAGACACCATATATTTT.

This clone was found once. This sequence joins TRBV6-5 and TRBJ2-3, with D uncertain. The CDR3 is 14 amino acids. The V gene lost 7 bases and the J gene lost 4 bases, with 15 bases spanning the gap. Looked up from germline, CDR1 is MNHEY and CDR2 is SVGAGI. This CDR3 is CASKSLAVADTQYF. The CDR3 region has the DNA TGTGCCAGCAAGAGCTTGGCGGTAGCAGATACGCAGTATTTT.

This CDR3 is CASPPSRTGGYQPQHF. The CDR3 coding sequence is TGTGCCAGCCCTCCTTCCCGTACAGGGGGATATCAGCCCCAGCATTTT. This chain joins TRBV28 and TRBJ1-5; 8 bases match TRBD1. CDR3 length: 16 residues. Trimming removed 8 bases from V and 5 bases from J; junction bases left unmatched: 14. CDR1 is MDHEN and CDR2 is SYDVKM in the germline V gene. Combining the CDR3 with reference TRBV28 and TRBJ1-5 gives the whole variable domain DVKVTQSSRYLVKRTGEKVFLECVQDMDHENMFWYRQDPGLGLRLIYFSYDVKMKEKGDIPEGYSVSREKKERFSLILESASTNQTSMYLCASPPSRTGGYQPQHFGDGTRLSIL.

This chain joins TRBV7-3 and TRBJ2-1; 13 bases map to TRBD2. There are 13 residues in the CDR3. The ends lost 5 bases at V and 10 bases at J; junction bases unmatched: 2. Looked up from germline, CDR1 is SGHTA and CDR2 is FQGTGA. CDR3 protein: CASSMGLAGEQFF. The CDR3 bases are TGTGCCAGCAGCATGGGACTAGCGGGAGAGCAGTTCTTC.

The CDR3 sequence: CASGTGEYGYTF. CDR3 coding DNA: TGCGCCAGTGGGACAGGGGAGTATGGCTACACCTTC. The chain links TRBV5-1 to TRBJ1-2, with 10 bases matching TRBD1. CDR1 and CDR2 from the germline V gene are SGHRS and YFSETQ. This CDR3 spans 12 amino acids. V shed 8 bases, J shed 5 bases, and the junction held 3 bases outside the gene matches.

The V gene is TRBV7-2, the J gene TRBJ2-3; maybe TRBD2 (5 bases). V lost 5 bases and J lost 0, with 15 bases in between. This CDR3 comprises 16 residues. The germline V gene has CDR1 SGHTA and CDR2 FQGNSA. The CDR3 reads CASSTGAEPSTDTQYF. CDR3 DNA sequence: TGTGCCAGCAGCACCGGAGCGGAGCCTAGCACAGATACGCAGTATTTT.

The rearrangement uses TRBV2 and TRBJ2-7, with D tentatively TRBD2 (5 bases). Between the trimmed V and J ends, which lost 1 base and 0 bases, there was a span of 7 bases. The germline V gene has CDR1 SNHLY and CDR2 FYNNEI. There are 14 residues in the CDR3. CDR3: CASSEVGGSYEQYF. The CDR3 bases are TGTGCCAGCAGTGAAGTCGGAGGCTCCTACGAGCAGTACTTC.

This sequence joins TRBV19 and TRBJ1-1; no reliable D call. Germline assignment: CDR1 LNHDA and CDR2 SQIVND (reference sequence). The CDR3 length is 14 residues. The germline V and J ends were trimmed by 5 bases and 2 bases, with 12 bases remaining between them. CDR3 in amino acids: CASSPTGFNTEAFF. CDR3 DNA: TGTGCCAGTAGTCCAACGGGATTTAACACTGAAGCTTTCTTT.

The gene calls are TRBV12-1 and TRBJ1-1. TRBV12-1 is a pseudogene segment. CDR3 length: 16 amino acids. The CDR3, as DNA: TGTGCCAGCAGCCTCCCCATTGAGGGCTCGACCACTGAAGCTTTCTTT. Residues: CASSLPIEGSTTEAFF.

The chain couples TRBV28 to TRBJ1-2, with D perhaps TRBD1 (6 bases). The CDR3 sequence is 15 residues long. Trimming cost V 6 bases and J 4 bases, with 18 bases left between them. Germline V lookup: CDR1 MDHEN, CDR2 SYDVKM. The CDR3 here is CASRRTGTHSYGYTF. In DNA, the CDR3 is TGTGCCAGCAGGAGGACCGGGACACATTCCTATGGCTACACCTTC.

The rearrangement links TRBV5-1 to TRBJ2-2, with 7 bases fitting TRBD1. The CDR3 has 13 amino acids. Trimming cost V 5 bases and J 4 bases; bases outside gene matches: 2. Germline V lookup: CDR1 SGHRS, CDR2 YFSETQ. The CDR3, as DNA: TGCGCCAGCAGAACAGGGGCCACCGGGGAGCTGTTTTTT. It translates to CASRTGATGELFF.

By proportion, this clone is medium-sized (0.01 to 0.1%). The chain uses TRBV15 and TRBJ2-1; TRBD2 might be the D (5 bases). The germline V gene encodes CDR1 LNHNV and CDR2 YYDKDF (reference sequence). The CDR3 contains 19 residues. The V end was cut by 1 base, the J end by 0 bases, with 19 bases between. Here the CDR3 reads CATSRGPPQTTISYNEQFF. The CDR3 bases are TGTGCCACCAGCAGAGGGCCCCCACAGACTACTATCTCCTACAATGAGCAGTTCTTC.

CDR3 DNA: TGTGCCAGCAGTGGCGTTTCGGGACAGGGTTTCCGGAATTCACCCCTCCACTTT. Protein: CASSGVSGQGFRNSPLHF. This chain connects TRBV6-1 to TRBJ1-6; 9 positions match TRBD1. The CDR3 is 18 residues long. With V trimmed by 4 bases and J by 7 bases, 14 bases remained unmatched. Germline lookup yields CDR1 MNHNS and CDR2 SASEGT.

This clone was observed a single time. V usage is TRBV28 and J usage is TRBJ1-1; 11 nucleotides match TRBD1. J lost 5 bases, V lost 5 bases, and 7 bases had no gene match. The CDR3 consists of 15 residues. Per the germline V gene, CDR1 is MDHEN and CDR2 is SYDVKM. The CDR3 bases are TGTGCCAGCAGTCCCCCCGGACAGGGGGCTACTGAAGCTTTCTTT. Its translation is CASSPPGQGATEAFF.

The gene calls are TRBV28 and TRBJ1-1; D is uncertain. Per the germline V gene, CDR1 is MDHEN and CDR2 is SYDVKM. Trimming shortened V by 3 bases and J by 9 bases, and 17 bases separated the two germline ends. The CDR3 is 14 amino acids. CDR3 sequence: CASSLASVSNQAFF. As DNA, the CDR3 is TGTGCCAGCAGTTTGGCCTCCGTCAGTAACCAAGCTTTCTTT. The entire variable domain, with the rest obtained from reference TRBV28 and TRBJ1-1, is as follows: DVKVTQSSRYLVKRTGEKVFLECVQDMDHENMFWYRQDPGLGLRLIYFSYDVKMKEKGDIPEGYSVSREKKERFSLILESASTNQTSMYLCASSLASVSNQAFFGQGTRLTVV.

The rearrangement joins TRBV11-2 to TRBJ2-7; 7 nucleotides agree with TRBD1. CDR3 length equals 16 residues. The V gene's germline CDR1 is SGHAT and CDR2 FQNNGV. V shed 4 bases, J shed 5 bases, and the junction held 14 bases outside the gene matches. In DNA, the CDR3 is TGTGCCAGCAGCTCAATACAGGGGAATAAGCCTGACGAGCAGTACTTC. Its protein is CASSSIQGNKPDEQYF.

DNA of the CDR3: TGTGCCAGTAGTGCCACCCCCGGGACATTTGAAAAACTGTTTTTT. Translation gives CASSATPGTFEKLFF. This chain links TRBV19 with TRBJ1-4; TRBD1 might be the D (6 bases). This CDR3 is built from 15 residues. The germline CDR1 and CDR2 sequences are LNHDA and SQIVND (reference sequence). The V gene lost 5 bases and the J gene lost 7 bases, with 17 bases spanning the gap.

V usage is TRBV7-9 and J usage is TRBJ2-5; no clear D gene. V was shortened by 1 base and J by 4 bases, with 7 bases between the two germline ends. The CDR3 totals 13 residues. Looked up from germline, CDR1 is SEHNR and CDR2 is FQNEAQ (reference sequence). The CDR3 DNA follows: TGTGCCAGCAGCTTAGACAGAAGAGAGACCCAGTACTTC. Protein: CASSLDRRETQYF.

The gene calls are TRBV5-1 and TRBJ1-1; a possible D gene is TRBD1 (5 bases). Germline CDR1 is SGHRS and CDR2 is YFSETQ. V was cut by 1 base and J by 6 bases, with 19 bases left in between. The CDR3 length is 16 residues. CDR3 coding DNA: TGCGCCAGCAGCTTGAATAGGGGTGGGATTGCCCCTGAAGCTTTCTTT. It translates to CASSLNRGGIAPEAFF. The whole variable domain, remainder taken from reference TRBV5-1 and TRBJ1-1, is KAGVTQTPRYLIKTRGQQVTLSCSPISGHRSVSWYQQTPGQGLQFLFEYFSETQRNKGNFPGRFSGRQFSNSRSEMNVSTLELGDSALYLCASSLNRGGIAPEAFFGQGTRLTVV.

At least ten counts were recorded for this clone. The rearrangement joins TRBV6-5 to TRBJ2-7; 10 bases fit TRBD1. Germline V lookup: CDR1 MNHEY, CDR2 SVGAGI. V trimming: 6 bases; J trimming: 4 bases; junction bases outside the gene matches: 6. CDR3 length: 14 residues. The CDR3 spells CASRNGQGEYEQYF. As DNA, the CDR3 is TGTGCCAGCAGGAACGGACAGGGGGAGTACGAGCAGTACTTC.

This clone was seen once. The gene calls are TRBV6-5 and TRBJ1-1; D unresolved. V was cut by 5 bases and J by 4 bases, with 11 bases left in between. The V gene's germline CDR1 is MNHEY and CDR2 SVGAGI. This CDR3 comprises 13 residues. The CDR3 sequence: CASSSGRVTEAFF. CDR3 coding DNA: TGTGCCAGCAGTAGCGGGCGCGTCACTGAAGCTTTCTTT.